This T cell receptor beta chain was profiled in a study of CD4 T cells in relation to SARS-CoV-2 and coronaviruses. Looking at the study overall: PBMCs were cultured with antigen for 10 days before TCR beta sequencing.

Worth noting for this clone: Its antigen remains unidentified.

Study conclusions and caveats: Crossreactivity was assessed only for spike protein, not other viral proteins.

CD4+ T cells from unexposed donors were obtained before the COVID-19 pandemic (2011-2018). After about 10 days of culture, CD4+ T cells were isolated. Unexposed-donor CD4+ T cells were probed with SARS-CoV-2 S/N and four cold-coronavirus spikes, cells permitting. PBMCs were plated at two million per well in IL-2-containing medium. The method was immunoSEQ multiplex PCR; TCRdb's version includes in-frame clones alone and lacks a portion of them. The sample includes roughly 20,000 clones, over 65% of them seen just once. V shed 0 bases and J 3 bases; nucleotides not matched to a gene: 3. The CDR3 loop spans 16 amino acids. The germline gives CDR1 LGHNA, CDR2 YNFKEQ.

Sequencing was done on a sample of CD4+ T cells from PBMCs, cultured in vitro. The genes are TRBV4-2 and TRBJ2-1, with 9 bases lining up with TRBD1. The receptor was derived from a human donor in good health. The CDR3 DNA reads TGTGCCAGCAGCCAAGACGACAGGGGGTACTACAATGAGCAGTTCTTC. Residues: CASSQDDRGYYNEQFF.